Listed here are 3 T cell receptor beta chains from one sample, sequenced in a study of Graves' ophthalmopathy and Graves' hyperthyroidism. Amplification targeted the TCR beta CDR3 regions, with RNA transcripts as the source material. The library came from an HTBI-primed first-round RT-PCR and a second-round multiplex PCR. Via MiXCR, TCRdb re-called the multiplex PCR reads, giving one row per CDR3 protein. The top ten hold about 4% of the sample, which has 500,000 to 600,000 distinct CDR3 sequences, about 40% seen once. Source material: peripheral blood or thyroid tissue (not recorded which). The receptor source for this set is an adult man with Graves' hyperthyroidism.

In its sample, this clonotype was seen many times. This chain connects TRBV7-6 to TRBJ2-7; D not resolved. This CDR3 comprises 13 residues. Germline CDR1 and CDR2: SGHVS and FNYEAQ. V was pared by 5 bases and J by 2 bases, with 10 bases between. The CDR3 DNA follows: TGTGCCAGCAGCGCGAAGGGAACCTACGAGCAGTACTTC. This gives the protein CASSAKGTYEQYF.

The rearrangement links TRBV7-9 to TRBJ2-5; 7 bases agree with TRBD1. The CDR3 is 12 residues long. Germline CDR1 SEHNR, CDR2 FQNEAQ (reference sequence). Trimming removed 5 bases from V and 8 bases from J; junction bases left unmatched: 5. CDR3 bases: TGTGCCAGCAGCCCACGACAGGGAACCCAGTACTTC. Translation gives CASSPRQGTQYF.

This clonotype has more than one count but fewer than ten. In DNA form, the CDR3 reads TGTGCCACCGCGCCAGCGGGGGGGCAAGAGACCCAGTACTTC. Its translation: CATAPAGGQETQYF. The chain combines TRBV15 with TRBJ2-5; 10 bases are a match to TRBD2. The CDR3 sequence is 14 residues long. Germline values: CDR1 LNHNV, CDR2 YYDKDF (reference sequence). V lost 8 bases and J lost 2; bases outside the gene matches: 5.